This TCR beta chain was captured in a study of OX40 agonist ivuxolimab in advanced cancers. Study details: Checkpoint inhibitors had been given previously to 40% of patients.

Note on this clone: Antigen: not known.

A history of autoimmune disease or systemic immunosuppression excluded patients. Findings of the study overall: There was clonal expansion of CD4+ and CD8+ blood T cells by week 6 at 0.1 to 3.0 mg/kg.

Here immunoSEQ multiplex PCR was the method, and the copy in TCRdb shows in-frame clones only, minus some. Here the sample spans 86,000 or so clones, roughly 92% being singletons. V lost 0 bases and J lost 4, with 12 bases in between. The germline V gene has CDR1 MNHEY and CDR2 SMNVEV (reference sequence). The CDR3 is made up of 15 amino acids. The input for sequencing was CD4+ or CD8+ T cells sorted from blood, taken in a trial of the OX40 agonist ivuxolimab. V usage is TRBV27 and J usage is TRBJ1-2; D is ambiguous. The clonotype originates from an adult with an advanced solid tumor such as melanoma, head and neck, liver or kidney cancer. The DNA of the CDR3 is TGTGCCAGCAGTTTATCGGCAGATTACGGCTATGGCTACACCTTC. Residues: CASSLSADYGYGYTF.